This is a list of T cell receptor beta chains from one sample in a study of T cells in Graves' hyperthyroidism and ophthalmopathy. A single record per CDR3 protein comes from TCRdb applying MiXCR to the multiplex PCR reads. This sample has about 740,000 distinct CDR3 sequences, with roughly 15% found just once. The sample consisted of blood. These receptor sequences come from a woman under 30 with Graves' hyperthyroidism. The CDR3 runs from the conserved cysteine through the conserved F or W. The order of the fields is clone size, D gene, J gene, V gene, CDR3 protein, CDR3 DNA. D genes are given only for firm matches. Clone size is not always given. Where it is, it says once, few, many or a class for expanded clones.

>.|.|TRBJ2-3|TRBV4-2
CASSREGVGSGDTQYF
TGTGCCAGCAGCCGTGAAGGCGTAGGTAGCGGCGATACGCAGTATTTT
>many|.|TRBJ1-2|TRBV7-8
CASSRTSARYGYTF
TGTGCCAGCAGCCGGACGTCCGCGAGATATGGCTACACCTTC
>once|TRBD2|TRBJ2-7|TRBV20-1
CSARLAGAHEQYF
TGCAGTGCTAGACTAGCGGGAGCCCACGAGCAGTACTTC
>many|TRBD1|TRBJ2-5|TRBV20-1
CSAVQGALGETQYF
TGCAGTGCCGTCCAGGGGGCCTTGGGAGAGACCCAGTACTTC
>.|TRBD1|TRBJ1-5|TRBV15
CATRGQGLYSNQPQHF
TGTGCCACCAGGGGACAGGGGCTTTATAGCAATCAGCCCCAGCATTTT
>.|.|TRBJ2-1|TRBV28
CASIQGRARNEQFF
TGTGCCAGCATTCAGGGCAGGGCCCGCAATGAGCAGTTCTTC
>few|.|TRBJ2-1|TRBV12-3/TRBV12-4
CASSFPPLNGTYNEQFF
TGTGCCAGCAGTTTTCCGCCCCTAAACGGGACCTACAATGAGCAGTTCTTC
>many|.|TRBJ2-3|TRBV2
CASSEGPTGTDTQYF
TGTGCCAGCAGTGAGGGACCAACAGGCACAGATACGCAGTATTTT
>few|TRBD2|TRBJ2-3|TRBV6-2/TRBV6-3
CASSQRTSGKKYF
TGTGCCAGCAGTCAGAGGACTAGCGGGAAAAAGTATTTT
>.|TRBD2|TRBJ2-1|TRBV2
CASSGEGLASIPLYNEQFF
TGTGCCAGCAGTGGAGAGGGACTAGCCTCCATTCCCCTTTACAATGAGCAGTTCTTC
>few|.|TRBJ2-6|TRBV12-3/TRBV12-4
CASSLFGKAGANVLTF
TGTGCCAGCAGTTTATTCGGCAAAGCTGGGGCCAACGTCCTGACTTTC
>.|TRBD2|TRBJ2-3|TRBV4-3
CASSQEWTSGGTDTQYF
TGCGCCAGCAGCCAAGAGTGGACTAGCGGGGGCACAGATACGCAGTATTTT
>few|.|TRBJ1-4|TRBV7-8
CASGAADRLDEKLFF
TGTGCCAGCGGAGCTGCCGACAGGCTTGACGAAAAACTGTTTTTT
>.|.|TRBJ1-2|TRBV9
CASSDVNYGYTF
TGTGCCAGCAGCGATGTTAACTATGGCTACACCTTC
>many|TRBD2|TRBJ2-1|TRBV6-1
CASTRWRTSGRAGHNEQFF
TGTGCCAGCACTCGATGGAGGACTAGCGGGAGGGCGGGGCACAATGAGCAGTTCTTC
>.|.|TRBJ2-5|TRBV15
CATSRDRTLGGTQYF
TGTGCCACCAGCAGAGATAGAACCTTGGGGGGGACCCAGTACTTC
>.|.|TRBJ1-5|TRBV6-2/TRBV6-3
CAVHTGSNQPQHF
TGTGCCGTTCACACAGGAAGCAATCAGCCCCAGCATTTT
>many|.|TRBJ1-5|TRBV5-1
CASSLGTVANQPQHF
TGCGCCAGCAGCCTGGGGACCGTAGCAAATCAGCCCCAGCATTTT
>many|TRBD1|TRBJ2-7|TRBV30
CAWSGDIYRGFYEQYF
TGTGCCTGGAGTGGCGATATCTACAGGGGCTTCTACGAGCAGTACTTC
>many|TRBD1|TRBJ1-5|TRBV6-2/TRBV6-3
CASSYLTGSNQPQHF
TGTGCCAGCAGTTACCTGACAGGGAGCAATCAGCCCCAGCATTTT
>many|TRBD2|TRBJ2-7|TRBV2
CASTSQGLAVSYEQYF
TGTGCCAGCACCTCACAGGGACTAGCGGTCTCCTACGAGCAGTACTTC
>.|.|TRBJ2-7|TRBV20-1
CSAIRPHPAYEQYF
TGCAGTGCTATTCGACCGCACCCAGCCTACGAGCAGTACTTC
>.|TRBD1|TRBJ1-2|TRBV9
CASRADRGNYGYTF
TGTGCCAGCAGGGCGGACAGGGGTAACTATGGCTACACCTTC
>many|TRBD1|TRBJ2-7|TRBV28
CASSQLQGAGHEQYF
TGTGCCAGCAGTCAGTTACAGGGGGCAGGTCACGAGCAGTACTTC
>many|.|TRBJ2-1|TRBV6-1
CASKRVSYNEQFF
TGTGCCAGCAAGCGCGTTTCCTACAATGAGCAGTTCTTC
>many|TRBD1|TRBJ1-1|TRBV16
CASSQWDRTEAFF
TGTGCCAGCAGCCAGTGGGACAGGACTGAAGCTTTCTTT
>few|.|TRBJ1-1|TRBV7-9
CASSLYPDGLVWAFF
TGTGCCAGCAGCTTATACCCGGACGGGCTCGTTTGGGCTTTCTTT
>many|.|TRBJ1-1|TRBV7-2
CASSFGAYEAFF
TGTGCCAGCAGCTTCGGGGCTTACGAAGCTTTCTTT
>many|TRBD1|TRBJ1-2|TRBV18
CASSVGQNYGYTF
TGTGCCAGCTCCGTGGGACAGAACTATGGCTACACCTTC
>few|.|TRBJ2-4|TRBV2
CASTPGGSKNIQYF
TGTGCCAGCACCCCCGGGGGCTCCAAAAACATTCAGTACTTC
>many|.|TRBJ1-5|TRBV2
CASSPLAQGAFYSNQPQHF
TGTGCCAGCAGTCCCCTTGCGCAGGGAGCCTTTTATAGCAATCAGCCCCAGCATTTT
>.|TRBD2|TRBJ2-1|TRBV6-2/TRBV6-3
CASTPGTRSNNEQFF
TGTGCCAGCACCCCCGGGACTAGGAGTAACAATGAGCAGTTCTTC
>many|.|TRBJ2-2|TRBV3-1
CASSQDGELFF
TGTGCCAGCAGCCAAGACGGGGAGCTGTTTTTT
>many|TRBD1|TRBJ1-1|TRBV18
CASSFKTGRGGDTEAFF
TGTGCCAGCTCCTTCAAGACAGGGAGAGGTGGGGACACTGAAGCTTTCTTT
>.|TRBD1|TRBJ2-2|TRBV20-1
CSAPGQGVYTGELFF
TGCAGTGCCCCGGGACAGGGGGTTTACACCGGGGAGCTGTTTTTT
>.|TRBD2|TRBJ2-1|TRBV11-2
CASSLPLGLAGVGYNEQFF
TGTGCCAGCAGCTTACCGCTGGGGTTAGCGGGAGTCGGCTACAATGAGCAGTTCTTC
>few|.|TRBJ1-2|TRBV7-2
CASSARAETGTLYGYTF
TGTGCCAGCAGCGCTAGGGCCGAAACAGGGACCCTATATGGCTACACCTTC
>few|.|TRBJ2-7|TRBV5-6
CASRRRDRNYEQYF
TGTGCCAGCAGACGAAGGGATCGGAACTACGAGCAGTACTTC
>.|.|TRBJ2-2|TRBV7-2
CASGTNTGELFF
TGTGCCAGCGGTACGAACACCGGGGAGCTGTTTTTT
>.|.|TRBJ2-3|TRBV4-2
CASSQDGATDTQYF
TGTGCCAGCAGCCAAGACGGCGCCACAGATACGCAGTATTTT
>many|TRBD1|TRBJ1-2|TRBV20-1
CSAMRRQGATGYTF
TGCAGTGCTATGAGGAGACAGGGGGCCACTGGCTACACCTTC
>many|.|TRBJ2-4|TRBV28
CASSFRTGKNIQYF
TGTGCCAGCAGTTTTCGAACGGGCAAAAACATTCAGTACTTC
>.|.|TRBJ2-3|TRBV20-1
CSASGVGQGSTDTQYF
TGCAGTGCTTCAGGGGTCGGCCAGGGTAGCACAGATACGCAGTATTTT
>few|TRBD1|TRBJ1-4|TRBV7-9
CASSSGGGTGDEKLFF
TGTGCCAGCAGCTCCGGTGGTGGGACAGGGGATGAAAAACTGTTTTTT
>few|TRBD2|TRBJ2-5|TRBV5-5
CASSLESSGLEETQYF
TGTGCCAGCAGCTTGGAGTCTAGCGGCTTGGAAGAGACCCAGTACTTC
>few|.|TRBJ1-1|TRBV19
CASRTVSTEAFF
TGTGCCAGCCGGACAGTCTCCACTGAAGCTTTCTTT
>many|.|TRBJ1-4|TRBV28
CASSGPMGEKLFF
TGTGCCAGTTCAGGGCCAATGGGTGAAAAACTGTTTTTT
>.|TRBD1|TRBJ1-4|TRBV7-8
CASSTRQGTNEKLFF
TGTGCCAGCAGCACCAGACAGGGGACAAATGAAAAACTGTTTTTT
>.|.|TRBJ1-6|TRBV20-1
CSARVGDRPYSPLHF
TGCAGTGCTAGAGTCGGGGACCGGCCCTATTCACCCCTCCACTTT
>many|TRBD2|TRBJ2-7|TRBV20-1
CSANSGSLSEQYF
TGCAGTGCCAATAGCGGGAGTCTAAGCGAGCAGTACTTC
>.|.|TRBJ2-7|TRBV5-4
CASSSEPTLGPYEQYF
TGTGCCAGCAGCTCGGAACCAACCCTAGGGCCCTACGAGCAGTACTTC